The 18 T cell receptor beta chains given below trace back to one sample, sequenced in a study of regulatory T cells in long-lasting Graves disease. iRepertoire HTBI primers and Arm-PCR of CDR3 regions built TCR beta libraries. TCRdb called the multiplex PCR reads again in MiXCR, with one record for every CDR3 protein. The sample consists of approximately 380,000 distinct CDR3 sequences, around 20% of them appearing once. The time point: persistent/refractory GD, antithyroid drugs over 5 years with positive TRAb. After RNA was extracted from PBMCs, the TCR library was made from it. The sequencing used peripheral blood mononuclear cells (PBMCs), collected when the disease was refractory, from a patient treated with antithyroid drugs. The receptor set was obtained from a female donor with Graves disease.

The CDR3 DNA follows: TGCAGTGCTAGAGATCTAGCGGGAGCCGCCTACGAGCAGTACTTC. It translates to CSARDLAGAAYEQYF. This chain uses TRBV20-1 with TRBJ2-7; TRBD2 matches 10 bases. This CDR3 is 15 amino acids long. Looked up from germline, CDR1 is DFQATT and CDR2 is SNEGSKA (reference sequence). Trimming took 0 bases from V and 2 from J; bases not matched to a gene: 4.

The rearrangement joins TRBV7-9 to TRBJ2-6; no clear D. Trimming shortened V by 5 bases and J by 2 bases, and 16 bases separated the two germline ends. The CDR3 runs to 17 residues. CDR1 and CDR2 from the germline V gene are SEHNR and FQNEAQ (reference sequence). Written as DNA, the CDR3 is TGTGCCAGCAGCCGTACCCTGCTCCGGACTGGGGCCAACGTCCTGACTTTC. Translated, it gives CASSRTLLRTGANVLTF.

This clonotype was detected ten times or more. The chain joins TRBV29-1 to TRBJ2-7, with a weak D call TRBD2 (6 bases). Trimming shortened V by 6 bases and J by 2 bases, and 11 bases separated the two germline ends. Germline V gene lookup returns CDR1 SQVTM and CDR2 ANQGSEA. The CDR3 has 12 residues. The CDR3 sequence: CSVFTGAYEQYF. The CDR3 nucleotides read TGCAGCGTATTCACGGGGGCCTACGAGCAGTACTTC.

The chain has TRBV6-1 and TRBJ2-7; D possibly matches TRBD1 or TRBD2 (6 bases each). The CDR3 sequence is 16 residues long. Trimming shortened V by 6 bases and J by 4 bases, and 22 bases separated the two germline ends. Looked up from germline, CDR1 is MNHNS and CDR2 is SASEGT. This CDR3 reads CASRSLGGLAPYEQYF. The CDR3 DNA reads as TGTGCCAGCAGATCCCTCGGGGGCCTAGCGCCGTACGAGCAGTACTTC.

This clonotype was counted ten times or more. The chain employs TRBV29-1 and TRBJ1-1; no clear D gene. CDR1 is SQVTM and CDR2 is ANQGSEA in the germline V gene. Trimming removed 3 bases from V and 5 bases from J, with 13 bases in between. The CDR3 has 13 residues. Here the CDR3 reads CSVEDGEVTEAFF. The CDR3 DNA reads TGCAGCGTTGAGGACGGCGAAGTTACTGAAGCTTTCTTT.

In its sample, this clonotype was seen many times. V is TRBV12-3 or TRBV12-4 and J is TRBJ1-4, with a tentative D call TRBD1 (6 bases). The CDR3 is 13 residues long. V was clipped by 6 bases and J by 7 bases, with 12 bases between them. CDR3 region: CASSPGQSEKLFF. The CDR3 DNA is TGTGCCAGCAGCCCTGGACAGTCTGAAAAACTGTTTTTT.

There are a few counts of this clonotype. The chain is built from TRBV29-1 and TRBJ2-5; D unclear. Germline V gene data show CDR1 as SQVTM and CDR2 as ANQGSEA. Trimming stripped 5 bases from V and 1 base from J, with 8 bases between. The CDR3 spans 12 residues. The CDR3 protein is CSVFRAQETQYF. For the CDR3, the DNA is TGCAGCGTTTTCCGAGCCCAAGAGACCCAGTACTTC.

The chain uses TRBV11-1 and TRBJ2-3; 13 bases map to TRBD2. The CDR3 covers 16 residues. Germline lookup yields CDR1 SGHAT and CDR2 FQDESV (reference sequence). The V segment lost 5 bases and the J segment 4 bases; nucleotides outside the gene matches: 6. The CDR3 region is CASSPGLAGYADTQYF. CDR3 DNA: TGTGCCAGCAGCCCGGGACTAGCGGGATATGCAGATACGCAGTATTTT. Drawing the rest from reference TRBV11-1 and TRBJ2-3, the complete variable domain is EAEVAQSPRYKITEKSQAVAFWCDPISGHATLYWYRQILGQGPELLVQFQDESVVDDSQLPKDRFSAERLKGVDSTLKIQPAELGDSAMYLCASSPGLAGYADTQYFGPGTRLTVL.

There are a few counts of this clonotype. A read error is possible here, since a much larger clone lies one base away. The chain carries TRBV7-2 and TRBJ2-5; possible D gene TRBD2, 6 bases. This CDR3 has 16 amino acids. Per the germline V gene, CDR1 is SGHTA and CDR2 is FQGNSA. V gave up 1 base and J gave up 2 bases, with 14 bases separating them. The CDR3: CASSLGRTKTQETQYF. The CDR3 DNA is TGTGCCAGCAGCTTAGGGAGGACTAAGACTCAAGAGACCCAGTACTTC.

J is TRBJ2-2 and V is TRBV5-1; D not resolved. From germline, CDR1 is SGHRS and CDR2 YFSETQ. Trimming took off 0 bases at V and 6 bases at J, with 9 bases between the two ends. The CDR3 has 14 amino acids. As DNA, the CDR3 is TGCGCCAGCAGCTTGGAGTCGGTGTCCGGGGAGCTGTTTTTT. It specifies CASSLESVSGELFF.

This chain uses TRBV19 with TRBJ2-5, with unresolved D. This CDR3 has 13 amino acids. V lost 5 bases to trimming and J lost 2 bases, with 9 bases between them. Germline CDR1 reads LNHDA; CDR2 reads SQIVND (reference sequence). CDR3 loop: CASSSDSQETQYF. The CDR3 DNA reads TGTGCCAGTAGTTCAGACTCTCAAGAGACCCAGTACTTC.

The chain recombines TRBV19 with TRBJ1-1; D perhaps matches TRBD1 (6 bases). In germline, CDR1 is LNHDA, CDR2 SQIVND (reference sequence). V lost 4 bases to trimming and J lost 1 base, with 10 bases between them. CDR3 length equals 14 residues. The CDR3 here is CASSTGAQNTEAFF. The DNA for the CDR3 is TGTGCCAGTAGTACAGGGGCTCAGAACACTGAAGCTTTCTTT. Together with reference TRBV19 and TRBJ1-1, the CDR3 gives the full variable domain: DGGITQSPKYLFRKEGQNVTLSCEQNLNHDAMYWYRQDPGQGLRLIYYSQIVNDFQKGDIAEGYSVSREKKESFPLTVTSAQKNPTAFYLCASSTGAQNTEAFFGQGTRLTVV.

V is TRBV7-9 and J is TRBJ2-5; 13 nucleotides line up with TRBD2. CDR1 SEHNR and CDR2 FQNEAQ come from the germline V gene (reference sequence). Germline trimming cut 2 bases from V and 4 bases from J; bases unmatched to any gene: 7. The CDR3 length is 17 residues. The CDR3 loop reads CASSLLAGLAGRETQYF. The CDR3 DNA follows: TGTGCCAGCAGCTTACTAGCGGGACTAGCGGGACGAGAGACCCAGTACTTC.

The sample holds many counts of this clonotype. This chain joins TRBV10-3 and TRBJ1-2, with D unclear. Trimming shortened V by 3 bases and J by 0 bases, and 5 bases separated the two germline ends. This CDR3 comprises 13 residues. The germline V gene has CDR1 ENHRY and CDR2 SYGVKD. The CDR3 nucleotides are TGTGCCATCAGTGATCCGCCTAACTATGGCTACACCTTC. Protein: CAISDPPNYGYTF.

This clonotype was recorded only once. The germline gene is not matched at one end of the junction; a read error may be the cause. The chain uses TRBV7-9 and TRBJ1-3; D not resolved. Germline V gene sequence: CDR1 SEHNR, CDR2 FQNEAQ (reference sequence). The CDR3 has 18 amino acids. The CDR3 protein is CASGLTPPGWPEGNTIYF. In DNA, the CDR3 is TGTGCCAGCGGCTTAACCCCCCCTGGTTGGCCGGAGGGAAACACCATATATTTT.

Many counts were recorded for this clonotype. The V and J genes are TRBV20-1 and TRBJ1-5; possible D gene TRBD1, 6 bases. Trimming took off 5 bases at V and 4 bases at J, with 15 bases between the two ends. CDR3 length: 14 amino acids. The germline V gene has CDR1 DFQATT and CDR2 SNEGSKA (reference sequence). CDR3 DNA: TGCAGTGCTCAGGTGCAGGGGCCAAATCAGCCCCAGCATTTT. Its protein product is CSAQVQGPNQPQHF.

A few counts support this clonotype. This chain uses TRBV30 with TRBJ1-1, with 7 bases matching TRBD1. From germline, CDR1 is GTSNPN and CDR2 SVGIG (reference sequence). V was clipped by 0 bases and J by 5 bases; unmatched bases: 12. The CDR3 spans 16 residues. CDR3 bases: TGTGCCTGGAGTGTCACAGGGGCGAGGGTTGAGACTGAAGCTTTCTTT. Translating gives CAWSVTGARVETEAFF.

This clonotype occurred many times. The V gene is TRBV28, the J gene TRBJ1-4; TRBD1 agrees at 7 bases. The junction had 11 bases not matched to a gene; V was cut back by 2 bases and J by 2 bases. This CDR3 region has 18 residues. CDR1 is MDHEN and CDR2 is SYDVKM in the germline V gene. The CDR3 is CASSLRESGQRTNEKLFF. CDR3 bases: TGTGCCAGCAGTTTAAGGGAGTCGGGACAGAGGACTAATGAAAAACTGTTTTTT.